Sequencing of this TCR beta chain was carried out in a study of blood T cell repertoires in COVID-19. This clone was observed a few times. V was trimmed by 5 bases and J by 4 bases, leaving 15 bases between them. Germline V gene sequence: CDR1 ENHRY, CDR2 SYGVKD. This CDR3 has 16 amino acids. In the study's own analysis: Amplifying reference gene primers gave estimates of nucleated cell counts. Data came from immunoSEQ multiplex PCR; TCRdb stores just in-frame clones and leaves some out. V, J and clone size are those of that table, while D and trimming were read from the DNA. The table has around 150,000 clones, 85% to 95% seen once.

The chain carries TRBV10-3 and TRBJ1-6; D is ambiguous. Sequencing input: peripheral blood. The sequence was obtained from a woman between 50 and 59 years old with acute or convalescent COVID-19. The CDR3 here is CAISPGSSPYNSPLHF. The CDR3 nucleotides are TGTGCCATCAGTCCGGGGTCATCCCCATATAATTCACCCCTCCACTTT.